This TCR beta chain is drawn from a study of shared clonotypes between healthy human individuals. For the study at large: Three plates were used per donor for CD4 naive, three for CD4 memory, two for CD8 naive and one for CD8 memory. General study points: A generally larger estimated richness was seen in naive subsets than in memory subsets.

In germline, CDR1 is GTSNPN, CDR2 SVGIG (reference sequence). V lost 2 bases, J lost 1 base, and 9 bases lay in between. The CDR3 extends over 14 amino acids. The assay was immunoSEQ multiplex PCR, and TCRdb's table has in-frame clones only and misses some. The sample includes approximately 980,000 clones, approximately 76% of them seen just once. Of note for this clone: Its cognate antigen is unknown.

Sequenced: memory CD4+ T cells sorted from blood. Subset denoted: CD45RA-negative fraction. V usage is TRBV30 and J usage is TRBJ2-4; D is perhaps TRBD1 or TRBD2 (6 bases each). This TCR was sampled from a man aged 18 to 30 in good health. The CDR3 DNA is TGTGCCTGGAGTATAGGGGGGGCCAAAAACATTCAGTACTTC. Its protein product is CAWSIGGAKNIQYF.